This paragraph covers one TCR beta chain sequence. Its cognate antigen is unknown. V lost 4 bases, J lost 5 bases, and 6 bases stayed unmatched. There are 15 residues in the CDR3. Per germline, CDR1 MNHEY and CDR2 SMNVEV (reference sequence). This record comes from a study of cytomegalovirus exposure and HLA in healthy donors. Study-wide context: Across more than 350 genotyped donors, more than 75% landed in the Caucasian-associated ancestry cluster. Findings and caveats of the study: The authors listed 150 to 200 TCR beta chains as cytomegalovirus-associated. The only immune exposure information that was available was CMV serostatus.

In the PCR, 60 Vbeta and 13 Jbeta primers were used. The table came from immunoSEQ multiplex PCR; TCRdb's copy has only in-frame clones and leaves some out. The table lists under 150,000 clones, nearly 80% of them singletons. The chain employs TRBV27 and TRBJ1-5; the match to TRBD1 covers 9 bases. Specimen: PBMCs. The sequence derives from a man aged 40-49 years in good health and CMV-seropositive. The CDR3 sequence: CASSSTTGGHQPQHF. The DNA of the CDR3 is TGTGCCAGCAGTTCTACGACAGGGGGACATCAGCCCCAGCATTTT.